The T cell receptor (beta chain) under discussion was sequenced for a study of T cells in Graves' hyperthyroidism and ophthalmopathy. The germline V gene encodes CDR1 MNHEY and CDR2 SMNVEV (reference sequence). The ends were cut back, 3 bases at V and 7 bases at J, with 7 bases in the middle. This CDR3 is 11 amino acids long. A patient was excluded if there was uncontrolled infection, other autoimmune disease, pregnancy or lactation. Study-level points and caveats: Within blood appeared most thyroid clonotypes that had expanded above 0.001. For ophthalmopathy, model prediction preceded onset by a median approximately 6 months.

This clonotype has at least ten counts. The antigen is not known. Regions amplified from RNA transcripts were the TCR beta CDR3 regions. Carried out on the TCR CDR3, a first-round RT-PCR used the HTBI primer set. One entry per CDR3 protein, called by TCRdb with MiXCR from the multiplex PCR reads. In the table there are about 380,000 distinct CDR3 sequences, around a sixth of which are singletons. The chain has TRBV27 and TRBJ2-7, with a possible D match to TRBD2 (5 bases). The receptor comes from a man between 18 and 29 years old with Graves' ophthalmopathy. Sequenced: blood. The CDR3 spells CASSFGEEQYF. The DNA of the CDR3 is TGTGCCAGCAGTTTTGGGGAGGAGCAGTACTTC.